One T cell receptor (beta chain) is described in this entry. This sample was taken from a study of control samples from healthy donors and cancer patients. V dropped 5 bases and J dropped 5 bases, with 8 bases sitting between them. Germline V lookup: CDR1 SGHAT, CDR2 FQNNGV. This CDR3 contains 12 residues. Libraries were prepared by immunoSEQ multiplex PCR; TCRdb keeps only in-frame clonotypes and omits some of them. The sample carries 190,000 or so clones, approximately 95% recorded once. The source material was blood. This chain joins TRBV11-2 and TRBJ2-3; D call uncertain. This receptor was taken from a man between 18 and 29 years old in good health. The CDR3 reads CASSPTVDTQYF. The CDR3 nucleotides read TGTGCCAGCAGCCCCACGGTAGATACGCAGTATTTT.